The following is a T cell receptor (beta chain) sequence with its context. The antigen is unknown. Indicated treatment: randomized to nivolumab then ipilimumab (arm A) or the reverse (arm B). The source of the sample is a study of sequential checkpoint blockade in melanoma. CDR1 is SGDLS and CDR2 is YYNGEE in the germline V gene. V gave up 3 bases and J gave up 7 bases, with 20 bases separating them. This CDR3 region has 16 residues. Study-level points and caveats: Mutational load did not correlate with tumor T-cell fraction or clonality. For nivolumab-first patients, baseline tumor clonality was associated with response.

Profiled with immunoSEQ multiplex PCR; TCRdb holds only in-frame clones, not every one. The data show fewer than 6,500 clones, about 30% seen once. The chain links TRBV9 to TRBJ2-1; perhaps TRBD2 as D (5 bases). Here the sequenced sample was tumor tissue (inferred from file names), taken from a patient given nivolumab and ipilimumab in sequence. The TCR was taken from a human donor with melanoma. This CDR3 reads CASSEVAPRLGNEQFF. As DNA, the CDR3 is TGTGCCAGCAGCGAAGTAGCGCCACGTCTGGGGAATGAGCAGTTCTTC.